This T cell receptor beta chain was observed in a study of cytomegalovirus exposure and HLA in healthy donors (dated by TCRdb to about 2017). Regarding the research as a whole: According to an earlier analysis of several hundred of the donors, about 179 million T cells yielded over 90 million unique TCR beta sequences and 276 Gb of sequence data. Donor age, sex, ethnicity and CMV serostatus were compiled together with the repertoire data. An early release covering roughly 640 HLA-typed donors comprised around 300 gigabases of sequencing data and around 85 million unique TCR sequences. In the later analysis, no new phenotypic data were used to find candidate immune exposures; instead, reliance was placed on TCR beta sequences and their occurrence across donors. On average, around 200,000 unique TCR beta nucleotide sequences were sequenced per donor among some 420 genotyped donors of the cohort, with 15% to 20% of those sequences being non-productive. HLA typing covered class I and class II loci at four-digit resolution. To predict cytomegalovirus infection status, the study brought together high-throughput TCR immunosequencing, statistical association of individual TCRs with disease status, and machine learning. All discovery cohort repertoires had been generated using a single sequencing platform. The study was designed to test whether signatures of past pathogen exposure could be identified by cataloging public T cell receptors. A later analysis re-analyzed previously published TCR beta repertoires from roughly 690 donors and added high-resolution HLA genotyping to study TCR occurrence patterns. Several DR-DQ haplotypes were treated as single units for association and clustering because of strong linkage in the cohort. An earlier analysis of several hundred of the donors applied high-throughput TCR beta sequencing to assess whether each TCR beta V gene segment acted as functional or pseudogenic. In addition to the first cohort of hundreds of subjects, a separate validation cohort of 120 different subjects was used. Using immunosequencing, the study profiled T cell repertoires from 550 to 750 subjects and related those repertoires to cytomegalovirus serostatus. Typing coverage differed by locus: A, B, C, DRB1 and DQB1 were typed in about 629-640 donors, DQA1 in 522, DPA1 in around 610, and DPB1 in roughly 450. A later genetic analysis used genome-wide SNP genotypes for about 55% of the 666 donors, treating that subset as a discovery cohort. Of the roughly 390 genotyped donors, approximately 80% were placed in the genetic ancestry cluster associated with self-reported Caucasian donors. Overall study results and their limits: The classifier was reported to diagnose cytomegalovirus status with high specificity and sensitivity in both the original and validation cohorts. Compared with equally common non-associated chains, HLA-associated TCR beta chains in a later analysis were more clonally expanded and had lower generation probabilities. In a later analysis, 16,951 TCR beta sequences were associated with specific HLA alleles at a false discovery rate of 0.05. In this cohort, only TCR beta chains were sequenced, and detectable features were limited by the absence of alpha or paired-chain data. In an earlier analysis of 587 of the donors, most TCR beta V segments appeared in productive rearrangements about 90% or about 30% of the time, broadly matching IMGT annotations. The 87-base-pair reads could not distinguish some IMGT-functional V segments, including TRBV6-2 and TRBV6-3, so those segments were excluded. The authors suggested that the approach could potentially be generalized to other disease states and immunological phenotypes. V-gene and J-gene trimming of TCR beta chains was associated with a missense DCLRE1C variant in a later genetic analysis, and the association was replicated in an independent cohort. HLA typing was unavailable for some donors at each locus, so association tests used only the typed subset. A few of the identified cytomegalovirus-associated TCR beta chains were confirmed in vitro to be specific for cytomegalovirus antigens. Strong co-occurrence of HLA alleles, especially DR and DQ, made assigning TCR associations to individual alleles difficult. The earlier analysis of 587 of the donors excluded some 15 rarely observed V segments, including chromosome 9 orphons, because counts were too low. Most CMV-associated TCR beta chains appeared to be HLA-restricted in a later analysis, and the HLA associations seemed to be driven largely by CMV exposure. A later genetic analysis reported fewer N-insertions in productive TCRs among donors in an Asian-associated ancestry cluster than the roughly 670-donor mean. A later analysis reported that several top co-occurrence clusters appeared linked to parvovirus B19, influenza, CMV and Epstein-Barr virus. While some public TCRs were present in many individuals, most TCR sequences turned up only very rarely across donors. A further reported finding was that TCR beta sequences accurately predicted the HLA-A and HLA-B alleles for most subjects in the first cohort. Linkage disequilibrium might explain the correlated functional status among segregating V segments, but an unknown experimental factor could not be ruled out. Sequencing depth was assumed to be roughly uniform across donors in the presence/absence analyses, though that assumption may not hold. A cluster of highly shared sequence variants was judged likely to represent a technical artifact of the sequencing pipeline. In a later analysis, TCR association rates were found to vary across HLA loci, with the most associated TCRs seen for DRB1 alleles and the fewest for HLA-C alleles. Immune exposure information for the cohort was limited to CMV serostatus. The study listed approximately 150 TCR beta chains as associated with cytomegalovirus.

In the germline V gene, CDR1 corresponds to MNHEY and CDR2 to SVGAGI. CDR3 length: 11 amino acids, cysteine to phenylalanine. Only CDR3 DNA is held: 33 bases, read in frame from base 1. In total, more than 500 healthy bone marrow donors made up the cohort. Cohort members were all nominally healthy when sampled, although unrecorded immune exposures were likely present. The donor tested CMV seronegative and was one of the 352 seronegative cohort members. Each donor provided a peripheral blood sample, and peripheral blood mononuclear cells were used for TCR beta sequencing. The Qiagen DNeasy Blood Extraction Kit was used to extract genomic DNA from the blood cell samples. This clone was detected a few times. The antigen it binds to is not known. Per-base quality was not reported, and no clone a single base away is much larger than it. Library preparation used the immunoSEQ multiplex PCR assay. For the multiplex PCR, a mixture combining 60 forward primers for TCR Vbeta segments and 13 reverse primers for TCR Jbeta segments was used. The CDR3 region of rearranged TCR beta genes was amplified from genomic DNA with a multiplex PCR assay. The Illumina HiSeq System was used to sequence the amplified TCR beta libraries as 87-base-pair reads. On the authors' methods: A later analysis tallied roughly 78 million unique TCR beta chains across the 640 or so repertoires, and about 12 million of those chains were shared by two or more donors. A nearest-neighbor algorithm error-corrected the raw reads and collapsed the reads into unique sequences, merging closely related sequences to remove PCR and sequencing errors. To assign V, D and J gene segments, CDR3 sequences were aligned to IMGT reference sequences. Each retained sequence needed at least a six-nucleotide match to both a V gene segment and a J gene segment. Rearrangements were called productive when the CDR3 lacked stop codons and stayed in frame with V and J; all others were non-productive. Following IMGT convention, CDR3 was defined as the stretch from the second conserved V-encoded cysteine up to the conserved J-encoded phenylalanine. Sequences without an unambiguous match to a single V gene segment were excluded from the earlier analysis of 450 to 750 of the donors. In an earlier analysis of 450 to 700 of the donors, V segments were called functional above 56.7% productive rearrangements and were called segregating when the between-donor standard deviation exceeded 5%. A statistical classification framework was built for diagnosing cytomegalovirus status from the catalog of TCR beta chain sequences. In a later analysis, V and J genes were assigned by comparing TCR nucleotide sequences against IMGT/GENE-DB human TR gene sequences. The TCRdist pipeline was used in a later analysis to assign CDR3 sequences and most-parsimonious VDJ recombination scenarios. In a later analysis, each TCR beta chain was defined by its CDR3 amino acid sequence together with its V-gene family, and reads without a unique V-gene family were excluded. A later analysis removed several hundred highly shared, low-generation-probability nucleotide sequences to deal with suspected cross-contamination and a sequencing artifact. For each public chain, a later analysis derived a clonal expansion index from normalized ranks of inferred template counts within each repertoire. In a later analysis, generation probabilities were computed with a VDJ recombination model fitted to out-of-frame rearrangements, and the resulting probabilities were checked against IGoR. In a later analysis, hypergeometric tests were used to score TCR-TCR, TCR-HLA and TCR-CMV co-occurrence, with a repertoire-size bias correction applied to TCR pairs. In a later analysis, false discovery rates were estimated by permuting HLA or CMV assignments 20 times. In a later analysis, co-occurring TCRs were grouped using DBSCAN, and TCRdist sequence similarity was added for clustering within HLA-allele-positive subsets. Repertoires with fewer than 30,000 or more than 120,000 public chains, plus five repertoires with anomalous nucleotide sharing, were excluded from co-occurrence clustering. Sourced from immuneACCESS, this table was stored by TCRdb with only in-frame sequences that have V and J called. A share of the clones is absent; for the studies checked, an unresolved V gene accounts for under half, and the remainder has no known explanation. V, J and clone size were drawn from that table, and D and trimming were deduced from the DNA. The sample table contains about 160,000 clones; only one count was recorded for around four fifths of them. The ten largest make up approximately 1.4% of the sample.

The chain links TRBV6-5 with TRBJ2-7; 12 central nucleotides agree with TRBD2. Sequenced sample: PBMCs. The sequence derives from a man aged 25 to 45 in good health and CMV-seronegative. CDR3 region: CATSGSYEQYF. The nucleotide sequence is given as TGTGCGACTAGCGGGAGCTACGAGCAGTACTTC.